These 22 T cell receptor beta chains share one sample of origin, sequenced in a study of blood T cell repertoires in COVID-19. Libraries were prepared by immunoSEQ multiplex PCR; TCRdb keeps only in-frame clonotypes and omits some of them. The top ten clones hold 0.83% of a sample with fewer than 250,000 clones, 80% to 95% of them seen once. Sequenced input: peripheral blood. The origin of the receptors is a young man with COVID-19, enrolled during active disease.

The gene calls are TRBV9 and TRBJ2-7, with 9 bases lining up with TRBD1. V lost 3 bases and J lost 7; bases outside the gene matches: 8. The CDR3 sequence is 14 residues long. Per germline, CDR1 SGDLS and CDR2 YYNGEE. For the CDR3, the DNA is TGTGCCAGCAGCGCACTGGACAGGGGAGGGGAGCAGTACTTC. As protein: CASSALDRGGEQYF.

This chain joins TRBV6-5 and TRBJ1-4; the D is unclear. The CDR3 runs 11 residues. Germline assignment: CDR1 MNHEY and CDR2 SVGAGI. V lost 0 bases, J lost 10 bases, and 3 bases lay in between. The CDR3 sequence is CASSYSRKLFF. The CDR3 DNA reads TGTGCCAGCAGTTACTCGAGAAAACTGTTTTTT.

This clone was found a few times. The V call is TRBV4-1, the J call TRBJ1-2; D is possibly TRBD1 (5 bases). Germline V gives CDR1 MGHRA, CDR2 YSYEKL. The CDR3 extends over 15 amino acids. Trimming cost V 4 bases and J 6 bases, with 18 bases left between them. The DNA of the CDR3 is TGCGCCAGCAGCCCATGGGCCGAGACAGTTGATGGCTACACCTTC. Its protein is CASSPWAETVDGYTF.

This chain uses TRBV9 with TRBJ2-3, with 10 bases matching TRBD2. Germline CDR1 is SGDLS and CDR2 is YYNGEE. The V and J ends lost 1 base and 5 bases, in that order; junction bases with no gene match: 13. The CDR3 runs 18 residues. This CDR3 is CASSVLTGTSAPQDTQYF. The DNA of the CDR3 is TGTGCCAGCAGCGTATTAACCGGGACTAGCGCCCCCCAAGATACGCAGTATTTT.

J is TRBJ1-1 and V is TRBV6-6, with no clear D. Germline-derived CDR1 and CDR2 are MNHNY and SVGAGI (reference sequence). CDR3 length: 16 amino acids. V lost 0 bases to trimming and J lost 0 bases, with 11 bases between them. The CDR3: CASSYSIAGMNTEAFF. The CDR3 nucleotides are TGTGCCAGCAGTTACTCGATCGCAGGTATGAACACTGAAGCTTTCTTT.

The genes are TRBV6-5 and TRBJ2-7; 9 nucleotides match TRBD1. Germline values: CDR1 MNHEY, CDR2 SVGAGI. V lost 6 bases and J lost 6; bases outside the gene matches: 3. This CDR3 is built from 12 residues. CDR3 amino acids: CASSLTGGEQYF. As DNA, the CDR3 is TGTGCCAGCAGCCTGACAGGGGGCGAGCAGTACTTC.

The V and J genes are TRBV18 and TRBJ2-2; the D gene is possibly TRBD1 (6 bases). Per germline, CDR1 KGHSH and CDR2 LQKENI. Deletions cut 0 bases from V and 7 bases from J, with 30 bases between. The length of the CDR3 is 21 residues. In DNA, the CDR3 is TGTGCCAGCTCACCACCGTGGGGTCATCCTGGAAGCCCTGTAGGGGGCGGGGAGCTGTTTTTT. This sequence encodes CASSPPWGHPGSPVGGGELFF.

The CDR3 coding sequence is TGTGCCAGCAGCGTAGTTTCTTTAGACACTGAAGCTTTCTTT. Translating it yields CASSVVSLDTEAFF. The gene calls are TRBV9 and TRBJ1-1; D gene uncertain. Germline assignment: CDR1 SGDLS and CDR2 YYNGEE. Trimming stripped 0 bases from V and 3 bases from J, with 9 bases between. The CDR3 has 14 residues.

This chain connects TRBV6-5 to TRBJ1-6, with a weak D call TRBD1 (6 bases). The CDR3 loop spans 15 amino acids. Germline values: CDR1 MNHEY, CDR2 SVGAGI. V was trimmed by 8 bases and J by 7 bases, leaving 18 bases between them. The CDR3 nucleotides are TGTGCCAGCTCCTCTCCCGGGACAAGGAATTCACCCCTCCACTTT. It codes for CASSSPGTRNSPLHF.

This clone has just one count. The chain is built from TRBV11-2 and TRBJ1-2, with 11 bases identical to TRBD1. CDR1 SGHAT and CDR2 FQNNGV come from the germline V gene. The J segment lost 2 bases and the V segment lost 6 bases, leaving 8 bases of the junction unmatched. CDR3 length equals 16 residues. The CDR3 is CASRRGTGGTNYGYTF. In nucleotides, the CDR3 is TGTGCCAGCAGACGTGGGACAGGGGGGACCAACTATGGCTACACCTTC. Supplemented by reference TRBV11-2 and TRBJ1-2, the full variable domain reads EAGVAQSPRYKIIEKRQSVAFWCNPISGHATLYWYQQILGQGPKLLIQFQNNGVVDDSQLPKDRFSAERLKGVDSTLKIQPAKLEDSAVYLCASRRGTGGTNYGYTFGSGTRLTVV.

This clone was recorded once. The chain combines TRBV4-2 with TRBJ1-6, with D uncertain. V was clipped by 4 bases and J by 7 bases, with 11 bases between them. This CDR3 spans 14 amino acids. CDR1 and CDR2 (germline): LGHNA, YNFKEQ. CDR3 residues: CASSPRSENSPLHF. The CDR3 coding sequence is TGTGCCAGCAGCCCCCGGTCGGAGAATTCACCCCTCCACTTT.

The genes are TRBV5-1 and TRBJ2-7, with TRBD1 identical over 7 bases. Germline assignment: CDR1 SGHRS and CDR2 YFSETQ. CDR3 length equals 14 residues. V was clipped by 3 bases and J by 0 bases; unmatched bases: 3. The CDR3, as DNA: TGCGCCAGCAGCTCCGGGACAGACTCCTACGAGCAGTACTTC. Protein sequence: CASSSGTDSYEQYF. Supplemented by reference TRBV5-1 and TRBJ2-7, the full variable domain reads KAGVTQTPRYLIKTRGQQVTLSCSPISGHRSVSWYQQTPGQGLQFLFEYFSETQRNKGNFPGRFSGRQFSNSRSEMNVSTLELGDSALYLCASSSGTDSYEQYFGPGTRLTVT.

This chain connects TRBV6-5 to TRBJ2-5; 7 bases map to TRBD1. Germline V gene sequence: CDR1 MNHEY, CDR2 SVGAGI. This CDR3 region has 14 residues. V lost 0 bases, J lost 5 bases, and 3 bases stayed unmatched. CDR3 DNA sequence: TGTGCCAGCAGTTACTCGAGGGGGCTGGAGACCCAGTACTTC. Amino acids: CASSYSRGLETQYF.

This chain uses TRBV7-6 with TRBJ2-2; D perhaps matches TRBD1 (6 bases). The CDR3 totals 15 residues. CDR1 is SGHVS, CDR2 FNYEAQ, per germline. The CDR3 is CAVRRGQRLTGELFF. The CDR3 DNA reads TGTGCGGTGAGGCGCGGACAGAGGTTGACCGGGGAGCTGTTTTTT.

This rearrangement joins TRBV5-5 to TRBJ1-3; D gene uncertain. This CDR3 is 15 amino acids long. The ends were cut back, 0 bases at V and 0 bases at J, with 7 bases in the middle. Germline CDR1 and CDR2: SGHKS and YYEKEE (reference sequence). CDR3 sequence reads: CASSLDYSSGNTIYF. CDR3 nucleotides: TGTGCCAGCAGCTTGGATTATAGCTCTGGAAACACCATATATTTT.

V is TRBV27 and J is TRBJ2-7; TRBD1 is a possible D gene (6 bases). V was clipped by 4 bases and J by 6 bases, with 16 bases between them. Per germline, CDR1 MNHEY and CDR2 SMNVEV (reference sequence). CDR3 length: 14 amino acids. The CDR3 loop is CASSSRTAGPEQYF. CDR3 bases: TGTGCCAGCAGTTCTCGGACAGCAGGTCCCGAGCAGTACTTC.

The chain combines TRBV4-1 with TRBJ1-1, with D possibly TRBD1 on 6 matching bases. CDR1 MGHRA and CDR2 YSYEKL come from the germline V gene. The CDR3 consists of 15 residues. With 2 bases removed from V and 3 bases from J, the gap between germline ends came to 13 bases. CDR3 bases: TGCGCCAGCAGCCAACGAAGTGAGGGGGACACTGAAGCTTTCTTT. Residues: CASSQRSEGDTEAFF.

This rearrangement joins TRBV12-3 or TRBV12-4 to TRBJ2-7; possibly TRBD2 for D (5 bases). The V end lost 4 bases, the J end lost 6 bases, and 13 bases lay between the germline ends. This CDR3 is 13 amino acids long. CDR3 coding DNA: TGTGCCAGCAGTTCAGGTCGGGGTAGCGAGCAGTACTTC. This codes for CASSSGRGSEQYF.

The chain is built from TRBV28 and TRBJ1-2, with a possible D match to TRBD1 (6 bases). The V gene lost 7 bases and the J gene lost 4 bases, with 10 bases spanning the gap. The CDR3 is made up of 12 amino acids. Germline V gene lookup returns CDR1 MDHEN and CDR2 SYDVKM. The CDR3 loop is CASTLTGYGYTF. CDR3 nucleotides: TGTGCCAGCACCCTGACAGGCTATGGCTACACCTTC.

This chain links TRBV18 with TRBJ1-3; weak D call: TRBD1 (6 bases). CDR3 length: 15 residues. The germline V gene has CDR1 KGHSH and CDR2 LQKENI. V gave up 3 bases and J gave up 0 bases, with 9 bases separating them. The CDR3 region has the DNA TGTGCCAGCTCACCCGGGACAAACTCTGGAAACACCATATATTTT. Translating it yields CASSPGTNSGNTIYF.

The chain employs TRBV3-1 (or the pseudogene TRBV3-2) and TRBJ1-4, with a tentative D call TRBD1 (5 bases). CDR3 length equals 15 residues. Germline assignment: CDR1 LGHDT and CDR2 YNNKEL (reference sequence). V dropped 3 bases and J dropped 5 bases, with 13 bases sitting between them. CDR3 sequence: CASSHLPGGNEKLFF. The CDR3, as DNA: TGTGCCAGCAGCCACCTGCCCGGGGGAAATGAAAAACTGTTTTTT.

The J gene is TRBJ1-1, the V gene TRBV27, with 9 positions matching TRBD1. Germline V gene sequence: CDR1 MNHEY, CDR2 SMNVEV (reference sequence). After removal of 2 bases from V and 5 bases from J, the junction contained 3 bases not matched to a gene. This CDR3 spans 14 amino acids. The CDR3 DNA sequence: TGTGCCAGCAGTTTACTGACAGGGGGGACTGAAGCTTTCTTT. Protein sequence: CASSLLTGGTEAFF.